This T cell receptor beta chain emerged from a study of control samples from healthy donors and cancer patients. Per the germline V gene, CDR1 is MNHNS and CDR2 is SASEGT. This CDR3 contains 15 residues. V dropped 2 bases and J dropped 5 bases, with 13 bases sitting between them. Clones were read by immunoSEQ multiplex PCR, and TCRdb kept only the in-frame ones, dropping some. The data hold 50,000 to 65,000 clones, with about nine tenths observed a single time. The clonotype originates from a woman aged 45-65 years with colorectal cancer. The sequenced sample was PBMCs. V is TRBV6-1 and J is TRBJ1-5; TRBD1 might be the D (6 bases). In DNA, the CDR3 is TGTGCCAGCAGTGAATGGGGCCAGGGGTATCAGCCCCAGCATTTT. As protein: CASSEWGQGYQPQHF.